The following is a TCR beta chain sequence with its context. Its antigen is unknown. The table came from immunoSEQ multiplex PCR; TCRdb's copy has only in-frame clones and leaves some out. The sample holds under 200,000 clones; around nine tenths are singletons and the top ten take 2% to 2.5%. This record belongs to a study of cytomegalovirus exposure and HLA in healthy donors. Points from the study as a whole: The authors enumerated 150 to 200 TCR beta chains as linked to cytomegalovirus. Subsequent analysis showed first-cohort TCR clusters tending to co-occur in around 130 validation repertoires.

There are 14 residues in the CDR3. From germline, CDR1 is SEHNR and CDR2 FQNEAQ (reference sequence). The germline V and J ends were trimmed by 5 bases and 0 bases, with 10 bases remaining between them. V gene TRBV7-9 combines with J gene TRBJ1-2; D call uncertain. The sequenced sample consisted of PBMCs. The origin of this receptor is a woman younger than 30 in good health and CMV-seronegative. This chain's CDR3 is CASSRGPANYGYTF. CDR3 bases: TGTGCCAGCAGCAGAGGCCCCGCTAACTATGGCTACACCTTC.